This T cell receptor beta chain was sequenced in a study of T-cell memory formation after mild COVID-19. This CDR3 comprises 15 residues. Germline-derived CDR1 and CDR2 are GTSNPN and SVGIG (reference sequence). V was cut by 2 bases and J by 4 bases, with 15 bases left in between. MiXCR, run by TCRdb on the 5' RACE reads, gives a single entry per CDR3 protein. The sample shows hundreds of thousands of distinct CDR3 sequences, more than 20% of them seen only once. This receptor was taken from an adult woman who had mild COVID-19 (a few samples of this study predate the infection). Cell type and time point are not known. The rearrangement uses TRBV30 and TRBJ1-5; weak D call: TRBD1 (5 bases). The sequenced material came from PBMCs or a T cell subset sorted from them (not recorded which). CDR3 coding DNA: TGTGCCTGGAGTTTCCTTGGGCCAGGGAATCAGCCCCAGCATTTT. Translated: CAWSFLGPGNQPQHF.